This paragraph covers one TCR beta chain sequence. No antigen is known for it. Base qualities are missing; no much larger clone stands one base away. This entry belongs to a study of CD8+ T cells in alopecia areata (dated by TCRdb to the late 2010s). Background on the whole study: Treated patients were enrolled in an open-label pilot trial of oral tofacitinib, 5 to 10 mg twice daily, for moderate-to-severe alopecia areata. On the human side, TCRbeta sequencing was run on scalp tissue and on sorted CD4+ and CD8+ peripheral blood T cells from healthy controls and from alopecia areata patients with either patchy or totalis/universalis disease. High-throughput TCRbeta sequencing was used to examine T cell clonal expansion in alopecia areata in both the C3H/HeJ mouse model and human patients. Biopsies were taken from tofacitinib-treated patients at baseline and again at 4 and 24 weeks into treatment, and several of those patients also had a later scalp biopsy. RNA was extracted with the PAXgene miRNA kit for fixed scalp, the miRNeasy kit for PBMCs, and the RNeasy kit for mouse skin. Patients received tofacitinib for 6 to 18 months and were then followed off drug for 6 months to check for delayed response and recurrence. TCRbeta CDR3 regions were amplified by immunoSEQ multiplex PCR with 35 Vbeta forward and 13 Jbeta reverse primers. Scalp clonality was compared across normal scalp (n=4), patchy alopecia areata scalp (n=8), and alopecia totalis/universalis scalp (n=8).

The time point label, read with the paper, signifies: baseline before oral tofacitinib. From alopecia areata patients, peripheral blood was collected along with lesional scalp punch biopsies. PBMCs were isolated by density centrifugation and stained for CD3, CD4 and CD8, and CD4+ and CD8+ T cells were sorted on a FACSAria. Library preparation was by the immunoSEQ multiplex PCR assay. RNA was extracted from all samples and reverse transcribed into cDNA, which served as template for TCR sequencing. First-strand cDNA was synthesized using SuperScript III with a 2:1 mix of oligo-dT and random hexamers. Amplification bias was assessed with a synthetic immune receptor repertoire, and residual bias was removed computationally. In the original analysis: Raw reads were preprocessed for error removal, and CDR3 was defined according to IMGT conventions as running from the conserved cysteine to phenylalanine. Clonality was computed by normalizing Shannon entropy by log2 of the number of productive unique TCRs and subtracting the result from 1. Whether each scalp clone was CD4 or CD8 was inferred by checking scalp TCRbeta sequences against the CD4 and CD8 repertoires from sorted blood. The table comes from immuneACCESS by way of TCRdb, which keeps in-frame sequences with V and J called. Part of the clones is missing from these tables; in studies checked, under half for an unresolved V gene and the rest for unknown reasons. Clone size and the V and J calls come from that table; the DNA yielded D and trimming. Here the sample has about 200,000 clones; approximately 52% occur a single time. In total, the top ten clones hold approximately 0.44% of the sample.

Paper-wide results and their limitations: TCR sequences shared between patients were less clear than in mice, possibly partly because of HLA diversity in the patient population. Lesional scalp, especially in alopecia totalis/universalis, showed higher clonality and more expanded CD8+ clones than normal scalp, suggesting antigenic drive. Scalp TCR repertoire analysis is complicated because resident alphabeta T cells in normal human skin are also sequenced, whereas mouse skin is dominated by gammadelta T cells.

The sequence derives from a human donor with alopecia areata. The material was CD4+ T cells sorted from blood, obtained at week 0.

The DNA reads TGTGCCAGCAGCCTCGGACTAGCGGATGTCTACGAGCAGTACTTC. This translates into CASSLGLADVYEQYF. The rearrangement joined TRBV5-4 to TRBJ2-7, and 10 bases in between align with TRBD2. V is pruned by 4 bases and J by 3 bases, leaving 7 bases of the junction without a gene match. The CDR3 sequence holds 15 residues, the cysteine and phenylalanine included. The CDR3 DNA has 45 bases and is translated from base 1. Reading the germline V gene (reference sequence) gives CDR1 SGHNT and CDR2 YYREEE.